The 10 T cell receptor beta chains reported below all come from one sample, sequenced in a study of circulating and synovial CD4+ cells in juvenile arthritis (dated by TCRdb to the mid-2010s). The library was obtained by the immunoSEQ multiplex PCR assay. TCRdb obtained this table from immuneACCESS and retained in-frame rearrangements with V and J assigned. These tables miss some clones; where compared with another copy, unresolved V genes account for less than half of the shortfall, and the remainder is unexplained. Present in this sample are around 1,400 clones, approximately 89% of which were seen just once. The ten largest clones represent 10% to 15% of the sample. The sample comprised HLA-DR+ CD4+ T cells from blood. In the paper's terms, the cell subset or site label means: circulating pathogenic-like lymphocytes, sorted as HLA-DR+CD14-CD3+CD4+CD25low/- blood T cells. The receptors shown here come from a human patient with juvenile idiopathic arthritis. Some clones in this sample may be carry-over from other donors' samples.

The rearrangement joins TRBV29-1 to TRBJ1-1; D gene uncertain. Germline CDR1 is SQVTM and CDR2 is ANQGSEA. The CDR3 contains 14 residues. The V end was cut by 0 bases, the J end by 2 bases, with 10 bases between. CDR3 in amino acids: CSVEEGGRNTEAFF. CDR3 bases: TGCAGCGTTGAAGAAGGAGGACGAAACACTGAAGCTTTCTTT.

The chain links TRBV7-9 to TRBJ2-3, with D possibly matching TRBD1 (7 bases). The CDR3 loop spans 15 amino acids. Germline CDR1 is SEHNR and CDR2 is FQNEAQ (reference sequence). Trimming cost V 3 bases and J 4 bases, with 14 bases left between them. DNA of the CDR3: TGTGCCAGCAGCTTTATCCAGGGGGAGGCAGATACGCAGTATTTT. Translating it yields CASSFIQGEADTQYF.

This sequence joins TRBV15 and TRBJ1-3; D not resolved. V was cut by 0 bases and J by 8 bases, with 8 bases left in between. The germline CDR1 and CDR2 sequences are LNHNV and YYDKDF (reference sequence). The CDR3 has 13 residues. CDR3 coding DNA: TGTGCCACCAGCAGAGATCTAGGAGACACCATATATTTT. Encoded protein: CATSRDLGDTIYF.

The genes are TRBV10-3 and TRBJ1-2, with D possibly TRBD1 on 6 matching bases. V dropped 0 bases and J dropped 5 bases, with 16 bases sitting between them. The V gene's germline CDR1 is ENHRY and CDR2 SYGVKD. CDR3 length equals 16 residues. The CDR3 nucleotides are TGTGCCATCAGTGAGTCGGTTAGGGGGGGGAAGTATGGCTACACCTTC. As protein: CAISESVRGGKYGYTF.

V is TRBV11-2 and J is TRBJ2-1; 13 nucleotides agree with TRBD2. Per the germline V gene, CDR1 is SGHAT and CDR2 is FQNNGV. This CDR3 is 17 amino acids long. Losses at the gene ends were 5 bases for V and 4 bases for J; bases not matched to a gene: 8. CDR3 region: CASSDRTSGRDYNEQFF. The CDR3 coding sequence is TGTGCCAGCAGCGATCGGACTAGCGGGAGAGATTACAATGAGCAGTTCTTC.

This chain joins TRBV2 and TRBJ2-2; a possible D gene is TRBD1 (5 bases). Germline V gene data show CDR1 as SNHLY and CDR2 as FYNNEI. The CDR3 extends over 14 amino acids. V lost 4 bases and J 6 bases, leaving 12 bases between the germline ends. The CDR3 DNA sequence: TGTGCCAGCAGTGTAGAAGGGGTGCCCGGGGAGCTGTTTTTT. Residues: CASSVEGVPGELFF.

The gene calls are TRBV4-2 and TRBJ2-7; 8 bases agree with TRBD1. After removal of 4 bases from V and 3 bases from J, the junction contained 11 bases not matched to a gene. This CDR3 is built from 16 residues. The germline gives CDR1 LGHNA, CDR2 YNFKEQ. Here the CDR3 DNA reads TGTGCCAGCAGCCGGCAACCGGACAGGGCGGGCTACGAGCAGTACTTC. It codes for CASSRQPDRAGYEQYF.

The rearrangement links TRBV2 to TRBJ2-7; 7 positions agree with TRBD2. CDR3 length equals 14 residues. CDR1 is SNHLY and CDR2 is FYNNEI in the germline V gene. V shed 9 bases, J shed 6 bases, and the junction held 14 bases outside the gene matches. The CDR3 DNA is TGTGCCAGTGGGGGGGGGAACCTCGTACTCGAGCAGTACTTC. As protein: CASGGGNLVLEQYF.

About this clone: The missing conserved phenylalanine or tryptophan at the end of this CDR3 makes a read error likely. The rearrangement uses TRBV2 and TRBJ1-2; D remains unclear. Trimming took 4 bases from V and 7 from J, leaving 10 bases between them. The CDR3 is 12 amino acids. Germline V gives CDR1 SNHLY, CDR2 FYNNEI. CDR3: CASSGEAPGYTL. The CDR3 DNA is TGTGCCAGCAGTGGGGAGGCACCTGGCTACACCCTC.

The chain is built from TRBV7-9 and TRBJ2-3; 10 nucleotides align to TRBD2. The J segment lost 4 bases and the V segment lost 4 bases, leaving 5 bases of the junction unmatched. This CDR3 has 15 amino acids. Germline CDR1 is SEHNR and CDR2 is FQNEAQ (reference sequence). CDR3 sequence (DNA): TGTGCCAGCAGCTCCCTAGCGGGAGCTGCAGATACGCAGTATTTT. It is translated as CASSSLAGAADTQYF.